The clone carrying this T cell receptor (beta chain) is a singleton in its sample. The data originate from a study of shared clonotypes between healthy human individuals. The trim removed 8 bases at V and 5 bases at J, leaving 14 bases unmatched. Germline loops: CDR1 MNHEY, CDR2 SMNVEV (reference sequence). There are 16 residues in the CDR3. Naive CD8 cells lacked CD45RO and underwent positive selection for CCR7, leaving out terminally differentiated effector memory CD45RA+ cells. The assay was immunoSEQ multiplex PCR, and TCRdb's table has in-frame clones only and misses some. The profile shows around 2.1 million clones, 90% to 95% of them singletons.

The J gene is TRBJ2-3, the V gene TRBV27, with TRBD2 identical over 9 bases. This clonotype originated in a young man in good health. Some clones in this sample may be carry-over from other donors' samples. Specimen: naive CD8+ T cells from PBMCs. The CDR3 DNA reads TGTGCCAGCTCCAAGGGGGCGGGGGGGCTTCAAGATACGCAGTATTTT. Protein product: CASSKGAGGLQDTQYF.